These 3 T cell receptor beta chains were sequenced from one sample in a study of T cell changes during pregnancy in multiple sclerosis. Repertoires were generated with immunoSEQ multiplex PCR, while TCRdb's copy carries only in-frame clones and drops some. The table lists 90,000 or so clones, approximately 90% of them singletons, with approximately 0.99% in the top ten. Sample: peripheral blood, taken before pregnancy. Receptors originate from a female donor with multiple sclerosis, enrolled in a pregnancy study.

The chain employs TRBV6-5 and TRBJ2-2; a weak D match, TRBD1 (6 bases). The CDR3 loop spans 14 amino acids. V lost 3 bases and J 7 bases, leaving 12 bases between the germline ends. Germline CDR1 reads MNHEY; CDR2 reads SVGAGI. The CDR3 loop is CASSYWTVGGELFF. The CDR3 DNA is TGTGCCAGCAGTTATTGGACAGTCGGCGGGGAGCTGTTTTTT.

The J gene is TRBJ2-2, the V gene TRBV5-5; D is unresolved. This CDR3 comprises 13 residues. The V and J ends lost 4 bases and 9 bases respectively, with 13 bases between them. Germline V gives CDR1 SGHKS, CDR2 YYEKEE (reference sequence). The CDR3 DNA follows: TGTGCCAGCAGCCTGGACCAGTTCAGGGAGCTGTTTTTT. Translation gives CASSLDQFRELFF.

The CDR3 spells CASSLAQGSFYEQYF. CDR3 nucleotides: TGCGCCAGCAGCTTGGCCCAGGGCAGTTTTTACGAGCAGTACTTC. J is TRBJ2-7 and V is TRBV5-1; maybe TRBD1 (5 bases). This CDR3 is built from 15 residues. The V end lost 0 bases, the J end lost 4 bases, and 14 bases lay between the germline ends. Germline V gene data show CDR1 as SGHRS and CDR2 as YFSETQ.